The TCR beta chain described here comes from a study of OX40 agonist ivuxolimab in advanced cancers. Study-level findings and limits: At 0.1 to 3.0 mg/kg, CD4+ and CD8+ blood T cells expanded clonally by week 6. Partial responders treated at 0.1-3.0 mg/kg exhibited clonal expansion among the lowest measured.

The CDR3 is 15 residues long. Germline V gene data show CDR1 as LNHNV and CDR2 as YYDKDF (reference sequence). The ends were cut back, 1 base at V and 5 bases at J, with 15 bases in the middle. Assay: immunoSEQ multiplex PCR; the TCRdb copy retains only in-frame clones and omits some. The table shows 55,000 to 70,000 clones, with approximately 86% occurring only once. As concerns this clone: The antigen is not known.

The receptor was derived from an adult with an advanced solid tumor such as melanoma, head and neck, liver or kidney cancer. The chain has TRBV15 and TRBJ2-7; D ambiguous. The material sequenced was CD4+ or CD8+ T cells sorted from blood, taken in a trial of the OX40 agonist ivuxolimab. The CDR3 loop is CATSRGPSGRNEQYF. CDR3 nucleotides: TGTGCCACCAGCAGAGGTCCCAGTGGGCGTAACGAGCAGTACTTC.